Listed below are T cell receptor beta chains from one sample, sequenced in a study of cytomegalovirus exposure and HLA in healthy donors. Repertoires were generated with immunoSEQ multiplex PCR, while TCRdb's copy carries only in-frame clones and drops some. The sample carries some 130,000 clones, about 70% recorded once. Source material: PBMCs. All receptors come from a man aged 40-55 years in good health and CMV-seronegative. CDR3s include the opening cysteine and the closing phenylalanine or tryptophan. D genes are given only for firm matches. For some rows the clone size is stated as once, few or many, or as a class when expanded; others skip it.

D gene	V gene	J gene	clone size	CDR3 protein	CDR3 DNA
-	TRBV30	TRBJ2-7	-	CAWNLGGPYYEQYF	TGTGCCTGGAACCTAGGGGGACCCTACTACGAGCAGTACTTC
-	TRBV2	TRBJ1-4	-	CASRRLVEKLFF	TGTGCCAGCAGGAGATTAGTTGAAAAACTGTTTTTT
-	TRBV7-9	TRBJ2-1	few	CASSSAGNEQFF	TGTGCCAGCAGTTCGGCAGGAAATGAGCAGTTCTTC
TRBD2	TRBV7-9	TRBJ2-7	once	CAALERGDYEQYF	TGTGCCGCCCTAGAGCGGGGGGACTACGAGCAGTACTTC
TRBD1	TRBV30	TRBJ2-3	once	CAWSTTGADTQYF	TGTGCCTGGAGTACCACAGGGGCAGATACGCAGTATTTT
TRBD1	TRBV7-2	TRBJ2-7	-	CASSLVTGASYEQYF	TGTGCCAGCAGCTTAGTAACAGGGGCCTCCTACGAGCAGTACTTC
TRBD2	TRBV7-8	TRBJ2-3	-	CASRFAGGRVDTQYF	TGTGCCAGCAGGTTCGCGGGGGGGCGAGTAGATACGCAGTATTTT
TRBD1	TRBV11-1	TRBJ2-2	-	CASSSPGQGDTGELFF	TGTGCCAGCAGCTCACCGGGACAGGGGGACACCGGGGAGCTGTTTTTT
-	TRBV7-2	TRBJ2-3	-	CASSLGRDTQYF	TGTGCCAGCAGCTTAGGGAGAGATACGCAGTATTTT
-	TRBV2	TRBJ1-5	-	CASSATGPQHF	TGTGCCAGCAGTGCCACAGGGCCCCAGCATTTT
TRBD2	TRBV7-2	TRBJ2-3	-	CASSLVGLASGADAQYF	TGTGCCAGCAGCTTAGTAGGTTTGGCTAGCGGCGCAGATGCGCAGTATTTT
-	TRBV30	TRBJ2-7	-	CAWEPGTSYEQCF	TGTGCCTGGGAACCCGGGACTTCGTACGAGCAGTGCTTC
-	TRBV30	TRBJ1-1	-	CAWSVYRTPGPSEAFF	TGTGCCTGGAGTGTCTATCGGACTCCCGGGCCTAGTGAAGCTTTCTTT
-	TRBV2	TRBJ1-5	once	CASSEAPDSHSNQPQHF	TGTGCCAGCAGTGAAGCCCCTGACAGCCATAGCAATCAGCCCCAGCATTTT
TRBD2	TRBV7-3	TRBJ2-7	-	CASPTSGRAGNEQYF	TGTGCCAGCCCGACTAGCGGGAGGGCCGGGAACGAGCAGTACTTC
-	TRBV19	TRBJ1-1	-	CASSRLQGSFEAFF	TGTGCCAGTAGCCGCCTACAGGGCTCCTTTGAAGCTTTCTTT
-	TRBV29-1	TRBJ2-7	-	CSVSSSSYEQYF	TGCAGCGTTTCTAGCAGCTCCTACGAGCAGTACTTC
TRBD2	TRBV7-2	TRBJ2-1	once	CASSAPRGGRATAEQFF	TGTGCCAGCAGCGCCCCCCGTGGCGGGAGAGCGACAGCTGAGCAGTTCTTC
TRBD1	TRBV6-5	TRBJ2-5	-	CASSVTGTGETQYF	TGTGCCAGCAGTGTTACCGGGACAGGGGAGACCCAGTACTTC
TRBD2	TRBV25-1	TRBJ2-3	-	CASSDYQREITDTQYF	TGTGCCAGCAGTGATTACCAGCGGGAGATCACAGATACGCAGTATTTT
-	TRBV18	TRBJ1-1	-	CASSPPSIRGAGGNTEAFF	TGTGCCAGCTCACCACCATCGATACGAGGGGCCGGGGGGAACACTGAAGCTTTCTTT
TRBD1	TRBV4-3	TRBJ1-5	-	CASSQGTGGQPQHF	TGCGCCAGCAGCCAAGGGACAGGGGGTCAGCCCCAGCATTTT
-	TRBV18	TRBJ1-1	-	CASSPLITEETEAFF	TGTGCCAGCTCACCACTAATCACGGAGGAAACTGAAGCTTTCTTT
-	TRBV28	TRBJ1-2	-	CASGESRLGRGYTF	TGTGCCAGCGGAGAGAGCAGACTCGGGAGGGGCTACACCTTC
-	TRBV2	TRBJ1-1	-	CASRGAAVPVTEAFF	TGTGCCAGCAGGGGGGCGGCGGTCCCGGTCACTGAAGCTTTCTTT
TRBD2	TRBV13	TRBJ2-7	-	CASSLTGTSGREVLYEQYF	TGTGCCAGCAGCTTAACCGGGACTAGCGGGAGAGAGGTGCTCTACGAGCAGTACTTC
TRBD1	TRBV5-1	TRBJ1-5	-	CASSIGQGSNQPQHF	TGCGCCAGCAGCATTGGACAGGGGAGCAATCAGCCCCAGCATTTT
-	TRBV18	TRBJ1-1	-	CASSPLRVSAEAFF	TGTGCCAGCTCACCTTTAAGGGTTAGCGCTGAAGCTTTCTTT
-	TRBV7-2	TRBJ1-5	-	CASSLEIGSHQPQHF	TGTGCCAGCAGCTTGGAGATAGGGAGTCATCAGCCCCAGCATTTT
-	TRBV4-1	TRBJ1-5	-	CASSLALADSNQPQHF	TGCGCCAGCAGCCTTGCCCTGGCAGATAGCAATCAGCCCCAGCATTTT
TRBD1	TRBV10-3	TRBJ1-5	-	CAISPTGGQGWDQPQHF	TGTGCCATCAGCCCAACCGGGGGACAGGGCTGGGATCAGCCCCAGCATTTT
-	TRBV6-1	TRBJ2-7	-	CASSGKQGYEQYF	TGTGCCAGCAGTGGCAAACAGGGTTACGAGCAGTACTTC
TRBD2	TRBV9	TRBJ2-5	-	CASSVLGLEETQYF	TGTGCCAGCAGCGTCTTGGGACTAGAAGAGACCCAGTACTTC
-	TRBV7-9	TRBJ2-5	-	CASSAVLRETQYF	TGTGCCAGCAGCGCCGTGCTGAGAGAGACCCAGTACTTC